The rows below give T cell receptor beta chains drawn from one sample of a study of cytomegalovirus exposure and HLA in healthy donors. Method: immunoSEQ multiplex PCR; TCRdb's copy keeps in-frame clones and lacks some. The ten most abundant clones cover about 4% of a sample with fewer than 85,000 clones. The sample consisted of PBMCs. These receptors were taken from a female donor in good health and CMV-seropositive. Each CDR3 is given with its conserved first and last residue. The order of the fields is CDR3 protein, V gene, J gene.

CASSNSGGASNIQYF	TRBV2	TRBJ2-4
CASSLWMSEDSPLHF	TRBV7-9	TRBJ1-6
CASSSGLASDEQFF	TRBV7-3	TRBJ2-1
CASSLGGQPYEQYF	TRBV28	TRBJ2-7
CASSLVRGILNTEAFF	TRBV7-9	TRBJ1-1
CASSPKREGLHEQFF	TRBV18	TRBJ2-1
CASSLARGFYGYTF	TRBV5-6	TRBJ1-2
CASSITTSGRAGELFF	TRBV19	TRBJ2-2
CASSASGSSYEQYF	TRBV7-9	TRBJ2-7
CASRPGQGYTGELFF	TRBV6-5	TRBJ2-2
CASSYLETDTQYF	TRBV6-6	TRBJ2-3
CASSPTDGMNTGELFF	TRBV18	TRBJ2-2
CASSQVLKFGEQYF	TRBV4-3	TRBJ2-7
CASSHERLAGATDTQYF	TRBV4-2	TRBJ2-3
CASSVGTASTDTQYF	TRBV9	TRBJ2-3
CASSLTQYNQPQHF	TRBV7-2	TRBJ1-5
CASSIRTSGRGGTGTQYF	TRBV28	TRBJ2-3
CASSWRRSQGLDTQYF	TRBV5-1	TRBJ2-3
CASTLSRLNTEAFF	TRBV11-2	TRBJ1-1
CASSLERGLGLAPSSEQYF	TRBV5-8	TRBJ2-7
CASSTRLARTDTQYF	TRBV28	TRBJ2-3
CASSPLASENNEQFF	TRBV18	TRBJ2-1